These T cell receptor beta chains were read from a single sample in a study of control samples from healthy donors and cancer patients. Method: immunoSEQ multiplex PCR; TCRdb's copy keeps in-frame clones and lacks some. The repertoire consists of roughly 100,000 clones, with 90% to 95% occurring once and the leading ten covering over 2%. Sequenced: blood. These receptors were obtained from a woman younger than 35 in good health. Each CDR3 is given with its conserved first and last residue. D genes are given only for firm matches. The size entry is marked missing in some rows and otherwise reads once, few, many or a size class.

CDR3nt	CDR3aa	d_gene	abundance	v_gene	j_gene
TGTGCCTGGAGTGTACTCCCTCTCGAAAAACTGTTTTTT	CAWSVLPLEKLFF	-	-	TRBV30	TRBJ1-4
TGTGCCACCAGTAACAGGGGCCTAAACTATGGCTACACCTTC	CATSNRGLNYGYTF	TRBD1	-	TRBV24-1	TRBJ1-2
TGTGCCAGCAGTGCGAATGAGCAGTTCTTC	CASSANEQFF	-	once	TRBV25-1	TRBJ2-1
TGTGCCAGCAGCAAAAAGGAACAGTATGGTGATGAGCAGTTCTTC	CASSKKEQYGDEQFF	-	-	TRBV21-1	TRBJ2-1
TGTGCCAGCAGCCAAGGAATCTCTAATCAGCCCCAGCATTTT	CASSQGISNQPQHF	-	-	TRBV5-6	TRBJ1-5
TGTGCCAGCAGCCCTGTAAGCGGGAGGGGGGAGACCCAGTACTTC	CASSPVSGRGETQYF	TRBD2	-	TRBV7-9	TRBJ2-5
TGTGCCAGCAGTTTCCGAGTTAACAGCGGGGGGGCCCCAGAGACCCAGTACTTC	CASSFRVNSGGAPETQYF	TRBD2	-	TRBV27	TRBJ2-5
TGTGCCAGCAGCCTCCTTAGCTCTTTCGTAGGGGGCACAGATACGCAGTATTTT	CASSLLSSFVGGTDTQYF	-	-	TRBV3-1/TRBV3-2	TRBJ2-3
TGTGCCAGTGGTGTCCGGGGCCCTGGAAACACCATATATTTT	CASGVRGPGNTIYF	-	-	TRBV19	TRBJ1-3
TGTGCCAGCAGCTTAAGGTTCTTCTCGGACACTGAAGCTTTCTTT	CASSLRFFSDTEAFF	-	-	TRBV7-2	TRBJ1-1
TGTGCCAGCAGCGCAGACATGGGGACCGGTTCCTACGAGCAGTACTTC	CASSADMGTGSYEQYF	-	-	TRBV9	TRBJ2-7
TGCGCCAGCAGCTCAGAAGCGGGGGCGTACACTGAAGCTTTCTTT	CASSSEAGAYTEAFF	-	-	TRBV5-1	TRBJ1-1
TGTGCCAGCGAGGCCCTCTCAATAGAGCAGTTCTTC	CASEALSIEQFF	-	-	TRBV7-9	TRBJ2-1
TGTGCCAGCTCATCTCAAGAGACCCAGTACTTC	CASSSQETQYF	-	-	TRBV18	TRBJ2-5
TGCGCCAGCAGCGAGCGGGGACAGGGGGGTTCAGCCAAAAACATTCAGTACTTC	CASSERGQGGSAKNIQYF	TRBD1	-	TRBV4-1	TRBJ2-4
TGTGCCTGGAGCGGACAGCCTAAAGAGACCCAGTACTTC	CAWSGQPKETQYF	-	-	TRBV30	TRBJ2-5
TGTGCCAGCAGCCAACCAAACGACAATGAGCAGTTCTTC	CASSQPNDNEQFF	-	-	TRBV7-9	TRBJ2-1
TGTGCCAGCAGTCGCCCCTTTAGACAGGGTGGTCGCGGGGAGCTGTTTTTT	CASSRPFRQGGRGELFF	TRBD1	-	TRBV6-6	TRBJ2-2
TGTGCCAGCAGCCTCGTCAACGAGCAGTACTTC	CASSLVNEQYF	-	-	TRBV11-3	TRBJ2-7
TGTGCCAGCAGTTTAGCCGGGACACGGGATGGCTACACCTTC	CASSLAGTRDGYTF	-	-	TRBV6-5	TRBJ1-2
TGTGCCAGCAGTCCGCATACAGAGTATGGCTACACCTTC	CASSPHTEYGYTF	-	-	TRBV12-3/TRBV12-4	TRBJ1-2
TGTGCCACCAGTGGGTGGACTAGCGGGACCTTTGGTGAGCAGTTCTTC	CATSGWTSGTFGEQFF	TRBD2	-	TRBV24-1	TRBJ2-1
TGTGCCAGCAACCCTACGGGGTGGGATGGCTACACCTTC	CASNPTGWDGYTF	-	-	TRBV6-6	TRBJ1-2
TGTGCCAGCAGTTACTTTGGGGCCTACGAGCAGTACTTC	CASSYFGAYEQYF	-	once	TRBV6-5	TRBJ2-7
TGTGCCAGCAGTCCACAGACAGCCATGAACACTGAAGCTTTCTTT	CASSPQTAMNTEAFF	-	-	TRBV28	TRBJ1-1
TGTGCCAGCAGCTTAGGACAGACCGGGGAGCTGTTTTTT	CASSLGQTGELFF	-	-	TRBV7-9	TRBJ2-2
TGTGCCAGCAGTTACTCGCGGGGCTATGGCTACACCTTC	CASSYSRGYGYTF	-	-	TRBV6-2/TRBV6-3	TRBJ1-2
TGTGCCACCAGCGCCGGGACAACTAGCACAGATACGCAGTATTTT	CATSAGTTSTDTQYF	-	-	TRBV24-1	TRBJ2-3
TGTGCCAGCAACCTACTCACTAGGGCTCTGGGGGAGAACACCGGGGAGCTGTTTTTT	CASNLLTRALGENTGELFF	-	-	TRBV5-6	TRBJ2-2
TGTGCCAGCAGTAAACCGGGACTAGCGGGAGTCGAGCAGTTCTTC	CASSKPGLAGVEQFF	TRBD2	-	TRBV27	TRBJ2-1
TGTGCCAGCTCATCCGGGACAGGGTATAAAGGAGCTTTCTTT	CASSSGTGYKGAFF	TRBD1	-	TRBV18	TRBJ1-1
TGTGCCAGCAGCTTAGGGGCCCGGAGCGGGAGGGATGAGACCCAGTACTTC	CASSLGARSGRDETQYF	TRBD2	-	TRBV11-2	TRBJ2-5
TGTGCCAGCAGTTACTCGACAGGGGGCAGGAACTATGGCTACACCTTC	CASSYSTGGRNYGYTF	TRBD1	once	TRBV6-6	TRBJ1-2
TGTGCCAGCAGTAGACAGTTGTCACCCCTCCACTTT	CASSRQLSPLHF	-	-	TRBV27	TRBJ1-6
TGCGCCAGCAGCCAAGTCCGTTTAAACACTGAAGCTTTCTTT	CASSQVRLNTEAFF	-	-	TRBV4-1	TRBJ1-1
TGCGCCAGCAGGATAGCGGGGGGGCCCTACGAGCAGTACTTC	CASRIAGGPYEQYF	TRBD2	-	TRBV10-2	TRBJ2-7
TGTGCCAGTTCAGGTTACGAACAGAAAGGACTTTATAGCAATCAGCCCCAGCATTTT	CASSGYEQKGLYSNQPQHF	-	few	TRBV18	TRBJ1-5
TGCGCCAGCAGTGAAGGACAGTTTTACAATGAGCAGTTCTTC	CASSEGQFYNEQFF	-	-	TRBV10-1	TRBJ2-1
TGTGCCACCAGTGACCCGTTACGTAGCGGGAGCTCCTACAATGAGCAGTTCTTC	CATSDPLRSGSSYNEQFF	TRBD2	-	TRBV24-1	TRBJ2-1
TGCGCCAGCAGCCTAAGCGGGAATGTTGCCTACGAGCAGTACTTC	CASSLSGNVAYEQYF	TRBD2	-	TRBV5-1	TRBJ2-7
TGCGCCAGCAGCCAAGTCGGCTCCGTCGGGGAGCTGTTTTTT	CASSQVGSVGELFF	-	-	TRBV4-3	TRBJ2-2
TGTGCCAGTAGTACCTACGGACAGGGGGCTTCCTATAATTCACCCCTCCACTTT	CASSTYGQGASYNSPLHF	TRBD1	-	TRBV19	TRBJ1-6
TGTGCCAGCAGGGGACAGCAAATCCCTAGAAATACGCAGTATTTT	CASRGQQIPRNTQYF	TRBD1	-	TRBV2	TRBJ2-3
TGCGCCAGCAGCCCCTTCTCCCCGGGACAGGGCAGCGCTGGAAACACCATATATTTT	CASSPFSPGQGSAGNTIYF	TRBD1	-	TRBV5-1	TRBJ1-3
TGTGCCACCAGTGATTTATTGGCGCCCCAAGAGACCCAGTACTTC	CATSDLLAPQETQYF	-	-	TRBV24-1	TRBJ2-5
TGTGCCAGCGGAAGGGGGCGGCGCCTTGAAGCTTTCTTT	CASGRGRRLEAFF	TRBD1	-	TRBV6-5	TRBJ1-1
TGTGCCAGTAGTATAGTCGGCAGGCAACAGGCCCAGCATTTT	CASSIVGRQQAQHF	-	once	TRBV19	TRBJ1-5
TGTGCCAGCAGTTTAGTAGAGGGAACTGAAGCTTTCTTT	CASSLVEGTEAFF	-	once	TRBV12-3/TRBV12-4	TRBJ1-1
TGTGCCAGTACCCCGCCGGGACTCACGACCGGCAATGAGCAGTTCTTC	CASTPPGLTTGNEQFF	-	-	TRBV19	TRBJ2-1
TGCGCCAGCAGCCAAGTAGGCGGGAGCGGGGGTAATGAGCAGTTCTTC	CASSQVGGSGGNEQFF	TRBD2	-	TRBV4-1	TRBJ2-1
TGTGCCAGCAGTTACGTCCGCCGATTGACCGAGACCCAGTACTTC	CASSYVRRLTETQYF	-	-	TRBV6-2/TRBV6-3	TRBJ2-5
TGTGCCAGTAGCCAAAGGGGGGCCAGCCACGCTGAGCAGTTCTTC	CASSQRGASHAEQFF	-	-	TRBV19	TRBJ2-1
TGTGCCAGCAGCTTGGATGGACATTTCTACGAGCAGTACTTC	CASSLDGHFYEQYF	-	-	TRBV5-4	TRBJ2-7
TGTGCCAGCAGTTTATATATTGTCACTGAAGCTTTCTTT	CASSLYIVTEAFF	-	-	TRBV6-2/TRBV6-3	TRBJ1-1
TGTGCCAGCAGCCAAGCAATATTCGAGGCCCTTCGCAATGAGCAGTTCTTC	CASSQAIFEALRNEQFF	-	-	TRBV3-1/TRBV3-2	TRBJ2-1